Each of the 3 T cell receptor beta chains below was sequenced from the same sample in a study of PD-1 blockade in mismatch repair-deficient tumors. Profiling relied on immunoSEQ multiplex PCR, and the TCRdb table lists in-frame clones only, not all of them. The sample contains roughly 130,000 clones, roughly 90% of which appear only once. The starting material was peripheral blood, obtained 72 weeks after starting pembrolizumab. All receptors come from an adult with mismatch repair-deficient cancer.

The chain couples TRBV5-1 to TRBJ2-1, with D possibly matching TRBD2 (5 bases). Germline V gene sequence: CDR1 SGHRS, CDR2 YFSETQ. Trimming took 1 base from V and 5 from J, leaving 10 bases between them. The CDR3 spans 14 residues. The CDR3 here is CASSLSGSNNEQFF. CDR3 nucleotide sequence: TGCGCCAGCAGCTTGTCGGGGAGCAACAATGAGCAGTTCTTC.

The chain carries TRBV27 and TRBJ2-3; D is tentatively TRBD1 or TRBD2 (5 bases each). The CDR3 has 14 amino acids. Germline V gene data show CDR1 as MNHEY and CDR2 as SMNVEV (reference sequence). V was trimmed by 5 bases and J by 3 bases, leaving 12 bases between them. CDR3 region: CASSRRDGTDTQYF. The CDR3, as DNA: TGTGCCAGCAGTAGACGGGACGGGACAGATACGCAGTATTTT.

This chain connects TRBV4-1 to TRBJ2-7; D not resolved. Germline V CDR1 and CDR2: MGHRA, YSYEKL. Trimming took off 0 bases at V and 7 bases at J, with 10 bases between the two ends. The CDR3 sequence is 13 residues long. The CDR3 bases are TGCGCCAGCAGCCAAGATCAGTTTACGGAGCAGTACTTC. It is translated as CASSQDQFTEQYF.